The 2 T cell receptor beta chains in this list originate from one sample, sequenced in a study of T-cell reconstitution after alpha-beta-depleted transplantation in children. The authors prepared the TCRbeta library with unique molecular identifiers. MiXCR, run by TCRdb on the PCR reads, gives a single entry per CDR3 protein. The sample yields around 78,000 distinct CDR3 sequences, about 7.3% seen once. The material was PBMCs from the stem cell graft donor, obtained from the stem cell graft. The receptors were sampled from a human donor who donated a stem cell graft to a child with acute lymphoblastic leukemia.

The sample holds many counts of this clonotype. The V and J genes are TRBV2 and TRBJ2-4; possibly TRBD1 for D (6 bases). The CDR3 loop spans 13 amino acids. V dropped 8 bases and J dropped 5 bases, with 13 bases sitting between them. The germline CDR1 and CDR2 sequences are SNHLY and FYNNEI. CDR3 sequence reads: CASDQGSENIQYF. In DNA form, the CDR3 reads TGTGCCAGCGATCAGGGGAGCGAAAACATTCAGTACTTC.

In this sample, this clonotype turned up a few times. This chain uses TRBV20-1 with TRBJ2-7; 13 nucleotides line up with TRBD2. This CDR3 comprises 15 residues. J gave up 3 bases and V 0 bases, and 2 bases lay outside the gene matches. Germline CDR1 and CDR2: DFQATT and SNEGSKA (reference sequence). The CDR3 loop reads CSARDRTSGSYEQYF. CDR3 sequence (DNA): TGCAGTGCTAGAGATCGGACTAGCGGGAGCTACGAGCAGTACTTC.